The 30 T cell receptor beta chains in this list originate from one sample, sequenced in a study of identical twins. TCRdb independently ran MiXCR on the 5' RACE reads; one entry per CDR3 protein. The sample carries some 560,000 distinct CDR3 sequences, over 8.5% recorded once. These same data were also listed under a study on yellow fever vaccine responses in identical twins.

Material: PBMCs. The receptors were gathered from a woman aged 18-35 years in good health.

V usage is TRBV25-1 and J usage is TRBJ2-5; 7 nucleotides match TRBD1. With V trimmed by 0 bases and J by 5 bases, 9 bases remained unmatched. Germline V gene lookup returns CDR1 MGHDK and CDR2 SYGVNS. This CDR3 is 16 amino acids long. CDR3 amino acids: CASSEYILTGMETQYF. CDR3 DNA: TGTGCCAGCAGTGAATATATTCTGACAGGGATGGAGACCCAGTACTTC.

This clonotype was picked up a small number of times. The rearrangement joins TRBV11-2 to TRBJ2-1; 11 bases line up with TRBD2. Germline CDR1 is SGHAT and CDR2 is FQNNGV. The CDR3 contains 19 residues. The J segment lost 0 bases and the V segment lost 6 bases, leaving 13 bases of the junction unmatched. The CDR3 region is CASRGGVAGGESSYNEQFF. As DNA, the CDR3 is TGTGCCAGCAGGGGAGGAGTAGCGGGAGGGGAGAGCTCCTACAATGAGCAGTTCTTC.

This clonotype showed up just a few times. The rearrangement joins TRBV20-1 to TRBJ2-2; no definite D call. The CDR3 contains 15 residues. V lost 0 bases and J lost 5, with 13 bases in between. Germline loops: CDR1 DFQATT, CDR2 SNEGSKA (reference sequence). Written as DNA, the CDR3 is TGCAGTGCTAGAGATGTAAGGGTAGAAACCGGGGAGCTGTTTTTT. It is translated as CSARDVRVETGELFF.

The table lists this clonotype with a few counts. This CDR3 is CASSTRVASSYEQYF. For the CDR3, the DNA is TGTGCCAGCAGTACTCGGGTGGCTAGTTCCTACGAGCAGTACTTC. V and J are TRBV28 and TRBJ2-7; no firm D call. This CDR3 region has 15 residues. Germline CDR1 reads MDHEN; CDR2 reads SYDVKM. V dropped 5 bases and J dropped 1 base, with 15 bases sitting between them.

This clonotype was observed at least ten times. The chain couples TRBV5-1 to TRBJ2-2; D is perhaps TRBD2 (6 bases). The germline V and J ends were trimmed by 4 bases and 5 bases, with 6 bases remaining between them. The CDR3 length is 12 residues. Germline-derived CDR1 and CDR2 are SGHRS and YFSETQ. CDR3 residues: CASSRETGELFF. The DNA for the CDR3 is TGCGCCAGCAGCCGGGAGACCGGGGAGCTGTTTTTT.

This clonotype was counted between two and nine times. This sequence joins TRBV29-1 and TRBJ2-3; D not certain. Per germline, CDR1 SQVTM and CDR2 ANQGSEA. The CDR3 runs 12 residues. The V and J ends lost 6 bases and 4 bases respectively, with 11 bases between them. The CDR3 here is CSVAPRADTQYF. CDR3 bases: TGCAGCGTCGCTCCCCGCGCAGATACGCAGTATTTT.

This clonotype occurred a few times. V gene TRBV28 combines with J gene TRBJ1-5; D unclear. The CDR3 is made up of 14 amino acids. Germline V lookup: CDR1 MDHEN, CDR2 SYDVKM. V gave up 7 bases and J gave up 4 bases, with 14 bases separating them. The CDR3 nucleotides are TGTGCCAGCACCCCGGACTCTCTTAATCAGCCCCAGCATTTT. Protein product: CASTPDSLNQPQHF. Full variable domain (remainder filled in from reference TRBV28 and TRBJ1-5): DVKVTQSSRYLVKRTGEKVFLECVQDMDHENMFWYRQDPGLGLRLIYFSYDVKMKEKGDIPEGYSVSREKKERFSLILESASTNQTSMYLCASTPDSLNQPQHFGDGTRLSIL.

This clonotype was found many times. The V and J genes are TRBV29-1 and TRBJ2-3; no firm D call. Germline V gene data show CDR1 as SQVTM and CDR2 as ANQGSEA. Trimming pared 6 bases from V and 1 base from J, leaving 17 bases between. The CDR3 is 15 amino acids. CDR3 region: CSVQKVDDGTDTQYF. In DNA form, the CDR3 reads TGCAGCGTCCAAAAGGTTGATGACGGCACAGATACGCAGTATTTT.

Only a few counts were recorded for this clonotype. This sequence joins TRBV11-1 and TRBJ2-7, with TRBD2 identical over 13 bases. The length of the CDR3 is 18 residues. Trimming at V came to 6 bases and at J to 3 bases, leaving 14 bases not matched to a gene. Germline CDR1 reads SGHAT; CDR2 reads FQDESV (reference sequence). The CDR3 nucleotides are TGTGCCAGCAGTCCACCCCCAGCAACTAGCGGGAGGGTCTACGAGCAGTACTTC. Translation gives CASSPPPATSGRVYEQYF.

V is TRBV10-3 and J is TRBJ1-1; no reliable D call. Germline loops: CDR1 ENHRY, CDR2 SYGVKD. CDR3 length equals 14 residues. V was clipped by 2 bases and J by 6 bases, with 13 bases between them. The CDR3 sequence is CAISETGPQSEAFF. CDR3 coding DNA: TGTGCCATCAGTGAGACCGGGCCACAGTCTGAAGCTTTCTTT.

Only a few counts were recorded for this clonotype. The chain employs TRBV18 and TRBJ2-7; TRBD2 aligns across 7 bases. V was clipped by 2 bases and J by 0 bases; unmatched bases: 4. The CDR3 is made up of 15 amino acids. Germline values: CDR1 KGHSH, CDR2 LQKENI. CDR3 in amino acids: CASSPSRGDSYEQYF. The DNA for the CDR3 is TGTGCCAGCTCACCATCCCGGGGGGACTCCTACGAGCAGTACTTC. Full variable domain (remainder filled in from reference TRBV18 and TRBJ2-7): NAGVMQNPRHLVRRRGQEARLRCSPMKGHSHVYWYRQLPEEGLKFMVYLQKENIIDESGMPKERFSAEFPKEGPSILRIQQVVRGDSAAYFCASSPSRGDSYEQYFGPGTRLTVT.

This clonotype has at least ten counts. As DNA, the CDR3 is TGCGCCAGCAGCTCGGGGGGCTACTACGAGCAGTACTTC. It specifies CASSSGGYYEQYF. The genes are TRBV5-1 and TRBJ2-7; tentatively, D is TRBD2 (7 bases). CDR3 length equals 13 residues. Germline CDR1 and CDR2: SGHRS and YFSETQ. Deletions cut 3 bases from V and 3 bases from J, with 10 bases between.

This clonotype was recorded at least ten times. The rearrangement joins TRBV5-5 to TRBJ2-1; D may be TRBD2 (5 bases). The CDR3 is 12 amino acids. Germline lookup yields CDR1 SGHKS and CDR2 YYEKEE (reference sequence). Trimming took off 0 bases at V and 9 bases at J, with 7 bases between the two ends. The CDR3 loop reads CASSLERREQFF. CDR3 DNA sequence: TGTGCCAGCAGCTTGGAGCGGCGTGAGCAGTTCTTC.

DNA for the CDR3: TGTGCCAGCAGCTACCGGGGGACTAGCGGGAGGGCCGTTTCCGCAGATACGCAGTATTTT. This sequence encodes CASSYRGTSGRAVSADTQYF. This chain connects TRBV11-2 to TRBJ2-3, with 16 bases identical to TRBD2. CDR3 length equals 20 residues. The germline gives CDR1 SGHAT, CDR2 FQNNGV. The J segment lost 4 bases and the V segment lost 4 bases, leaving 14 bases of the junction unmatched. Looking up the rest from reference TRBV11-2 and TRBJ2-3 gives the full variable domain: EAGVAQSPRYKIIEKRQSVAFWCNPISGHATLYWYQQILGQGPKLLIQFQNNGVVDDSQLPKDRFSAERLKGVDSTLKIQPAKLEDSAVYLCASSYRGTSGRAVSADTQYFGPGTRLTVL.

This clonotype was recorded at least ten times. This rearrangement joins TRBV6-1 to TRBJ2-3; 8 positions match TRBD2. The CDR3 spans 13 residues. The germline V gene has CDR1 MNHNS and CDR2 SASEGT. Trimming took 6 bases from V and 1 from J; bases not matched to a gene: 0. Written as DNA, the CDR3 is TGTGCCAGCAGAGCGGGGGGCACAGATACGCAGTATTTT. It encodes CASRAGGTDTQYF.

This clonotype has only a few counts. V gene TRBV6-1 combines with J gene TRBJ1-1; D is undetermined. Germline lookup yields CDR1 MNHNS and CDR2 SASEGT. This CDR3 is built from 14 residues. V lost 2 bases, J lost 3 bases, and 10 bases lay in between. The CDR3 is CASSETSTYTEAFF. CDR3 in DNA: TGTGCCAGCAGTGAAACCAGTACATACACTGAAGCTTTCTTT.

The CDR3 protein is CASSLAIEYEQYF. CDR3 sequence (DNA): TGTGCCAGCAGCTTAGCGATCGAGTACGAGCAGTACTTC. The chain links TRBV7-9 to TRBJ2-7; unclear D gene. Trimming shortened V by 0 bases and J by 4 bases, and 7 bases separated the two germline ends. CDR3 size: 13 residues. The V gene's germline CDR1 is SEHNR and CDR2 FQNEAQ (reference sequence). The full variable domain, with the rest looked up from reference TRBV7-9 and TRBJ2-7, is DTGVSQNPRHKITKRGQNVTFRCDPISEHNRLYWYRQTLGQGPEFLTYFQNEAQLEKSRLLSDRFSAERPKGSFSTLEIQRTEQGDSAMYLCASSLAIEYEQYFGPGTRLTVT.

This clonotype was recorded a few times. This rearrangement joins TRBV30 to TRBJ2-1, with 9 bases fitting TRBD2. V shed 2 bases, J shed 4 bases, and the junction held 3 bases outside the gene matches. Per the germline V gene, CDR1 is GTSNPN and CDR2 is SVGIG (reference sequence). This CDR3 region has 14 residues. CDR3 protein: CAWSSAGGYNEQFF. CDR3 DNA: TGTGCCTGGAGTTCCGCGGGGGGGTACAATGAGCAGTTCTTC.

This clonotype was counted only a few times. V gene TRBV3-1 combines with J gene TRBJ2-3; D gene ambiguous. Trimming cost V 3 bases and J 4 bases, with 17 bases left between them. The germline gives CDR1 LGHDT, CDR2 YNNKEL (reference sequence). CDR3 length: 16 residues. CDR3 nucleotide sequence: TGTGCCAGCAGCCAGAGAAACCCAGGCCCCTCAGATACGCAGTATTTT. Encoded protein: CASSQRNPGPSDTQYF.

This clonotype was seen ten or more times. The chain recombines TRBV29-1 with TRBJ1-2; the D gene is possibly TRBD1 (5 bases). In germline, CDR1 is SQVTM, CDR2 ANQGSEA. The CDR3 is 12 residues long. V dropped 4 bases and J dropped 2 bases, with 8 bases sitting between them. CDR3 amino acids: CSVGDGNYGYTF. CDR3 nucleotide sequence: TGCAGCGTTGGGGACGGGAACTATGGCTACACCTTC.

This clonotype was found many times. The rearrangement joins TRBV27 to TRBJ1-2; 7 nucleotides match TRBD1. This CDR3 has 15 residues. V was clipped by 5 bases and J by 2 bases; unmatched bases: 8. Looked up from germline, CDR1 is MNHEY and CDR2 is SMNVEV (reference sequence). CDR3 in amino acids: CASSPDRAPNYGYTF. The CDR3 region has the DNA TGTGCCAGCAGTCCCGACAGGGCCCCAAACTATGGCTACACCTTC.

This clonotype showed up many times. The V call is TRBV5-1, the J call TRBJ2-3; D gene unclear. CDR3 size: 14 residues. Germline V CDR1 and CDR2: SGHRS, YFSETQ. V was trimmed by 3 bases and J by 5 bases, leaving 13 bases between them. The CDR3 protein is CASSSPHGEDTQYF. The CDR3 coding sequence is TGCGCCAGCAGCTCGCCACACGGAGAAGATACGCAGTATTTT.

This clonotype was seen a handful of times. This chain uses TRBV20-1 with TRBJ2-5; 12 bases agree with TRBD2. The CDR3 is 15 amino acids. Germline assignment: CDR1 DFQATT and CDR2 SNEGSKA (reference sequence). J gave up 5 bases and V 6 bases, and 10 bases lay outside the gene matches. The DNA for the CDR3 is TGCAGTGCCCCGACTAGCGGGAGATCTTCGGAGACCCAGTACTTC. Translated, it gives CSAPTSGRSSETQYF.

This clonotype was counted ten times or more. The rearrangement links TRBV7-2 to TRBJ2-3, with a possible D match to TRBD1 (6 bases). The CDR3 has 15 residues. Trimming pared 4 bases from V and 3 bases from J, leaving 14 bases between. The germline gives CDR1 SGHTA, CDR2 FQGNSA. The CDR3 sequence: CASSSAADRTDTQYF. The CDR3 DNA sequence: TGTGCCAGCAGCTCGGCCGCTGACAGGACAGATACGCAGTATTTT.

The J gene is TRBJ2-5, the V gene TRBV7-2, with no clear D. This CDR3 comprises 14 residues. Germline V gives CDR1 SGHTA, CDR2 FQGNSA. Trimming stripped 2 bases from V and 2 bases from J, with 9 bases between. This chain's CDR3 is CASSLYSSQETQYF. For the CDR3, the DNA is TGTGCCAGCAGCTTATACTCCAGTCAAGAGACCCAGTACTTC.

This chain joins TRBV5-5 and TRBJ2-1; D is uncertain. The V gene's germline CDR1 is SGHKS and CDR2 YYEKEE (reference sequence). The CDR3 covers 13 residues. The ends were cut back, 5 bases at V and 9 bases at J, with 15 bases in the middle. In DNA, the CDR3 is TGTGCCAGCAGACTACCCCACTCCGCTGAGCAGTTCTTC. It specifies CASRLPHSAEQFF.

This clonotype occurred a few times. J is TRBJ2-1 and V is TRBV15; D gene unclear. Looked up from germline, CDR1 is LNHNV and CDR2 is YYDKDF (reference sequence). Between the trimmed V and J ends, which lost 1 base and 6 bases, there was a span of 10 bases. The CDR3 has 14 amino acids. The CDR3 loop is CATSRVLIGNEQFF. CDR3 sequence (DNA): TGTGCCACCAGCAGAGTGTTGATTGGCAATGAGCAGTTCTTC.

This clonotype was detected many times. The CDR3 nucleotides are TGTGCCAGCAGTCCCCGGGACAGGCAAAACAATGAGCAGTTCTTC. It encodes CASSPRDRQNNEQFF. The chain employs TRBV12-3 or TRBV12-4 and TRBJ2-1; 8 positions match TRBD1. The junction had 8 bases not matched to a gene; V was cut back by 5 bases and J by 5 bases. The CDR3 is 15 residues long.

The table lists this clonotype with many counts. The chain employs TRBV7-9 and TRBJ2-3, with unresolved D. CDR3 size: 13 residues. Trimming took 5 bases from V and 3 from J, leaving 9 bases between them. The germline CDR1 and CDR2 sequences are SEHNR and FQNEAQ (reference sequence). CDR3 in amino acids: CASSHSLTDTQYF. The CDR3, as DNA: TGTGCCAGCAGCCATTCCCTAACAGATACGCAGTATTTT.

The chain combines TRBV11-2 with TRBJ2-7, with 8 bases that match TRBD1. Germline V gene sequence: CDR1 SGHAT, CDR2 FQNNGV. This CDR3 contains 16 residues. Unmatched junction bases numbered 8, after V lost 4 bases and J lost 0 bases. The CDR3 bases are TGTGCCAGCAGCTCCTGGGGACAGGAGCTCTCCTACGAGCAGTACTTC. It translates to CASSSWGQELSYEQYF.